This T cell receptor beta chain was recovered during a study of early T cells in non-severe SARS-CoV-2 infection. Looking at the study overall: Sequenced bulk RNA came from whole blood that was unsorted, and chains were unpaired.

From the 5' RACE reads, TCRdb called clonotypes with MiXCR, one entry per CDR3 protein. This sample has fewer than 85,000 distinct CDR3 sequences; 10% to 12% occur once, and the top ten carry around 12%. Notes on this clonotype: Its specificity is unknown.

Study-level results: In VDJdb matching, anti-spike CD8 responses were favored while private and CD4 specificities went missing.

Germline lookup yields CDR1 MNHEY and CDR2 SMNVEV (reference sequence). V lost 2 bases to trimming and J lost 7 bases, with 9 bases between them. CDR3 length equals 14 residues. The chain combines TRBV27 with TRBJ1-6; tentative D call: TRBD1 (5 bases). The specimen was whole blood, collected at baseline. The receptor was derived from an adult who was a healthcare worker with PCR-confirmed SARS-CoV-2 infection or an uninfected control (not recorded which). Written as DNA, the CDR3 is TGTGCCAGCAGTTTACAGAAGGGGAATTCACCCCTCCACTTT. This encodes CASSLQKGNSPLHF.